The 16 T cell receptor beta chains reported below all come from one sample, sequenced in a study of blood T cell repertoires in COVID-19. The repertoire was sequenced with immunoSEQ multiplex PCR; TCRdb's copy has only in-frame clones and lacks some. The sample lists 99,000 or so clones; less than 90% were seen once. Sample: peripheral blood. Receptors originate from a man aged 45-60 years with acute or convalescent COVID-19.

The V gene is TRBV3-1 (or the pseudogene TRBV3-2), the J gene TRBJ1-1; D ambiguous. Germline lookup yields CDR1 LGHDT and CDR2 YNNKEL (reference sequence). The V end was cut by 1 base, the J end by 4 bases, with 7 bases between. The CDR3 totals 13 residues. CDR3 DNA: TGTGCCAGCAGCCAAGGAATGAGCACTGAAGCTTTCTTT. Translated: CASSQGMSTEAFF.

The rearrangement links TRBV20-1 to TRBJ1-1, with D perhaps TRBD1 (5 bases). This CDR3 comprises 11 residues. Germline V gene sequence: CDR1 DFQATT, CDR2 SNEGSKA (reference sequence). Trimming removed 3 bases from V and 10 bases from J, with 12 bases in between. CDR3: CSASTDQGAFF. DNA for the CDR3: TGCAGTGCTAGTACGGATCAGGGAGCTTTCTTT.

The CDR3 loop reads CASSLSRDQPQHF. The DNA for the CDR3 is TGTGCCAGCAGTTTATCGCGGGATCAGCCCCAGCATTTT. The chain joins TRBV27 to TRBJ1-5; D unresolved. The germline V gene has CDR1 MNHEY and CDR2 SMNVEV (reference sequence). V dropped 0 bases and J dropped 5 bases, with 5 bases sitting between them. This CDR3 has 13 residues.

Only one count was recorded for this clone. The rearrangement links TRBV29-1 to TRBJ1-1; unclear D gene. There are 13 residues in the CDR3. V lost 5 bases, J lost 3 bases, and 13 bases lay in between. Germline assignment: CDR1 SQVTM and CDR2 ANQGSEA. The CDR3 spells CSVTGRIDTEAFF. CDR3 nucleotide sequence: TGCAGCGTTACGGGAAGGATAGACACTGAAGCTTTCTTT.

CDR3 DNA sequence: TGTGCCAGCAGCCAAGACGGGGGACAGGGCGACGAGCAGTACTTC. Its translation: CASSQDGGQGDEQYF. This chain joins TRBV4-2 and TRBJ2-7; 9 nucleotides align to TRBD1. Trimming cost V 0 bases and J 5 bases; bases outside gene matches: 5. Germline V gene lookup returns CDR1 LGHNA and CDR2 YNFKEQ. The CDR3 contains 15 residues.

A single count supports this clone. The rearrangement uses TRBV5-1 and TRBJ1-1; 8 bases line up with TRBD1. This CDR3 is 15 amino acids long. CDR1 and CDR2 from the germline V gene are SGHRS and YFSETQ. V was pared by 4 bases and J by 6 bases, with 11 bases of the junction left unmatched. The CDR3 protein is CASSTWTGRFAEAFF. In nucleotides, the CDR3 is TGCGCCAGCAGCACTTGGACAGGGCGTTTCGCTGAAGCTTTCTTT. Full variable domain (rest looked up from reference TRBV5-1 and TRBJ1-1): KAGVTQTPRYLIKTRGQQVTLSCSPISGHRSVSWYQQTPGQGLQFLFEYFSETQRNKGNFPGRFSGRQFSNSRSEMNVSTLELGDSALYLCASSTWTGRFAEAFFGQGTRLTVV.

This chain uses TRBV11-2 with TRBJ2-7; D is unclear. Germline loops: CDR1 SGHAT, CDR2 FQNNGV. The CDR3 is made up of 16 amino acids. V lost 1 base and J 2 bases, leaving 15 bases between the germline ends. CDR3 sequence (DNA): TGTGCCAGCAGCTTAGTTTTCGGCAGGCACCCCTACGAGCAGTACTTC. Protein: CASSLVFGRHPYEQYF.

The chain has TRBV6-5 and TRBJ2-7; 8 positions agree with TRBD1. Germline V gene sequence: CDR1 MNHEY, CDR2 SVGAGI. V lost 8 bases to trimming and J lost 6 bases; unmatched junction nucleotides: 6. This CDR3 has 12 amino acids. As DNA, the CDR3 is TGTGCCAGCCATCGACAGGGGCGCGAGCAGTACTTC. Amino acid sequence: CASHRQGREQYF.

The chain joins TRBV19 to TRBJ2-7, with 8 bases lining up with TRBD2. CDR1 is LNHDA and CDR2 is SQIVND in the germline V gene (reference sequence). The CDR3 consists of 14 residues. The trim removed 6 bases at V and 3 bases at J, leaving 7 bases unmatched. Here the CDR3 reads CASRDLAGGYEQYF. DNA of the CDR3: TGTGCCAGTAGGGACCTAGCGGGCGGCTACGAGCAGTACTTC.

The chain uses TRBV7-8 and TRBJ2-7; tentatively, D is TRBD2 (6 bases). Per the germline V gene, CDR1 is SGHVS and CDR2 is FQNEAQ. The CDR3 sequence is 13 residues long. V lost 5 bases, J lost 4 bases, and 12 bases lay in between. CDR3 DNA: TGTGCCAGCAGCCGAACCCTAGCGTACGAGCAGTACTTC. Translating gives CASSRTLAYEQYF.

This chain connects TRBV5-1 to TRBJ1-1; TRBD1 aligns across 10 bases. Germline V gives CDR1 SGHRS, CDR2 YFSETQ. The CDR3 contains 15 residues. V lost 0 bases and J lost 4; bases outside the gene matches: 3. CDR3 sequence: CASSLGWTGGTEAFF. DNA for the CDR3: TGCGCCAGCAGCTTGGGGTGGACAGGGGGCACTGAAGCTTTCTTT.

This chain connects TRBV7-4 to TRBJ1-1; weak D call: TRBD1 (5 bases). Germline loops: CDR1 SGHVT, CDR2 SQSDAQ. The CDR3 length is 15 residues. V lost 4 bases and J 4 bases, leaving 16 bases between the germline ends. This chain's CDR3 is CASSCWQTGGTEAFF. The CDR3 region has the DNA TGTGCCAGCAGCTGCTGGCAGACGGGGGGCACTGAAGCTTTCTTT.

The chain links TRBV6-5 to TRBJ2-1, with 7 nucleotides matching TRBD2. CDR1 and CDR2 from the germline V gene are MNHEY and SVGAGI. V lost 7 bases, J lost 0 bases, and 6 bases stayed unmatched. The CDR3 length is 15 residues. CDR3 in amino acids: CASIGGESSYNEQFF. The DNA for the CDR3 is TGTGCCAGCATTGGGGGGGAGAGCTCCTACAATGAGCAGTTCTTC.

The CDR3: CASSRGSSYEQYF. CDR3 bases: TGTGCCAGCAGCCGTGGGAGCTCCTACGAGCAGTACTTC. The gene calls are TRBV5-6 and TRBJ2-7, with a tentative D call TRBD2 (5 bases). Trimming stripped 4 bases from V and 0 bases from J, with 8 bases between. Germline values: CDR1 SGHDT, CDR2 YYEEEE. The CDR3 consists of 13 residues.

V gene TRBV19 combines with J gene TRBJ2-1, with a possible D match to TRBD1 (6 bases). Germline CDR1 LNHDA, CDR2 SQIVND (reference sequence). The CDR3 runs to 16 residues. V lost 4 bases, J lost 5 bases, and 18 bases lay in between. The CDR3 DNA reads as TGTGCCAGTAGTAGGACCGGGACAAAGGTTAACAATGAGCAGTTCTTC. As protein: CASSRTGTKVNNEQFF.

The chain combines TRBV18 with TRBJ2-1; 9 bases agree with TRBD1. The V gene's germline CDR1 is KGHSH and CDR2 LQKENI. V lost 2 bases and J lost 6; bases outside the gene matches: 5. The CDR3 has 15 amino acids. The CDR3 region has the DNA TGTGCCAGCTCACCAAGGAGACAGGGGGTCAATGAGCAGTTCTTC. Translating gives CASSPRRQGVNEQFF.